This record concerns one T cell receptor beta chain sequence. TCRdb itself ran the RACE reads through MiXCR, one entry per CDR3 protein. The sample shows about 380,000 distinct CDR3 sequences, about 6% of them seen only once. The V gene lost 6 bases and the J gene lost 3 bases, with 11 bases spanning the gap. The CDR3 length is 13 residues. Germline values: CDR1 SGHTA, CDR2 FQGTGA. The data were taken from a study of human T cells and chemical hapten exposure. Specified time point: patch test 2, 6 weeks after DPC sensitization. As to treatment: therapeutic diphenylcyclopropenone sensitization with weekly scalp DPC.

Sequencing used whole blood, obtained in connection with sensitization to the hapten diphenylcyclopropenone (DPC). The chain uses TRBV7-3 and TRBJ1-1; the D gene is possibly TRBD1 (6 bases). The origin of this receptor is a woman between 18 and 30 years old with alopecia areata. Some clones in this sample may be carry-over from other donors' samples. The CDR3, as DNA: TGTGCCAGCAGGGGGGCGGAGGACACTGAAGCTTTCTTT. Translated: CASRGAEDTEAFF.